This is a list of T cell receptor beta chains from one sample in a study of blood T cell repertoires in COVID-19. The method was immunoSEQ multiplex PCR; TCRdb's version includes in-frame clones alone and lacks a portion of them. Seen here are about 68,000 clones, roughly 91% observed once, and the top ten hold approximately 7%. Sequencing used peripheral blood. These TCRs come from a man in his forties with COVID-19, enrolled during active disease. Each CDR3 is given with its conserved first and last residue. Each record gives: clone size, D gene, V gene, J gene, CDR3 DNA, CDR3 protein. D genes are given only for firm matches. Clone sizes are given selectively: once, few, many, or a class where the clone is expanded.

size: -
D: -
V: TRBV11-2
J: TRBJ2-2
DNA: TGTGCCAGCAGCTTAGGGCTAAGGGGAACGAACACCGGGGAGCTGTTTTTT
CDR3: CASSLGLRGTNTGELFF

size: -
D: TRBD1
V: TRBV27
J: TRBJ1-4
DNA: TGTGCCAGCACCGGGACAGATAATGAAAAACTGTTTTTT
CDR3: CASTGTDNEKLFF

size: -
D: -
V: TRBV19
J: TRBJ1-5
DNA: TGTGCCAGTAGTATTTTGGGGGGGGGCAATCAGCCCCAGCATTTT
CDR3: CASSILGGGNQPQHF

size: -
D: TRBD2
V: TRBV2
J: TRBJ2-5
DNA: TGTGCCAGCAGCACGGACTGGGGGGGGGAGACCCAGTACTTC
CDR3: CASSTDWGGETQYF

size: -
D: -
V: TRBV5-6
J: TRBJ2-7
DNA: TGTGCCAGCAGCCTCCGGGATGTCTACGAGCAGTACTTC
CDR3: CASSLRDVYEQYF

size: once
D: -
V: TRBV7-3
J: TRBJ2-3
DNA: TGTGCCAGCAGCTTAACTACTAGCCGAAACACAGATACGCAGTATTTT
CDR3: CASSLTTSRNTDTQYF

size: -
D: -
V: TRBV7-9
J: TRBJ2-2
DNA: TGTGCCAGCTCTCGGGGAAACACCGGGGAGCTGTTTTTT
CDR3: CASSRGNTGELFF

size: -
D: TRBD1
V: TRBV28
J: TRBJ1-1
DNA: TGTGCCAGCAGTTTAGGGGGGACAGGGGGAACTGAAGCTTTCTTT
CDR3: CASSLGGTGGTEAFF

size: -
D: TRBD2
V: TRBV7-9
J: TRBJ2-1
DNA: TGTGCCAGCAGCTTACGTAGCGGGGGAGGAAATGAGCAGTTCTTC
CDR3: CASSLRSGGGNEQFF

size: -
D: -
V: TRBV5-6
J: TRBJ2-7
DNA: TGTGCCAGCAGCGTTGACACAACCTACGAGCAGTACTTC
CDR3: CASSVDTTYEQYF

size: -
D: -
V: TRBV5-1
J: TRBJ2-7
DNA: TGCGCCAGCAGCTTGGCTGGGCGGGACTCCTACGAGCAGTACTTC
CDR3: CASSLAGRDSYEQYF

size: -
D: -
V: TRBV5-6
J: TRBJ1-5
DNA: TGTGCCAGCAGCTCCACAACGAATACAGGGAGTCCCCAGCATTTT
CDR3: CASSSTTNTGSPQHF

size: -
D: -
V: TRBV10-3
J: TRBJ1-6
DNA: TGTGCCATCAGGGGGAGGGATCAGGATTCACCCCTCCACTTT
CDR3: CAIRGRDQDSPLHF

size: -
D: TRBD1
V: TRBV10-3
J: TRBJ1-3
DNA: TGTGCCACCATAGGAGGGACAGACTCTGGAAACACCATATATTTT
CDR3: CATIGGTDSGNTIYF

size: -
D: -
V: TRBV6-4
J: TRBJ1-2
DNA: TGTGCCAGCAGTGCAGGGGTCGGCTACACCTTC
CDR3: CASSAGVGYTF

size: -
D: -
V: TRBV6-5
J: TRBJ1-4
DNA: TGTGCCAGCATCAGGGTAGGCGCTACTAATGAAAAACTGTTTTTT
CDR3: CASIRVGATNEKLFF

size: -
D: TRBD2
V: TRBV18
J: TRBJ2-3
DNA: TGTGCCAGCTCACCGATCCCCGCGGGGGGATCTACGCAGTATTTT
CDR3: CASSPIPAGGSTQYF

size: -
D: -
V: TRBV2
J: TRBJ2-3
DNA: TGTGCCAGCGAGGGCACAGATACGCAGTATTTT
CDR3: CASEGTDTQYF

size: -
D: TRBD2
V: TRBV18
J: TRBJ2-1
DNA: TGTGCCAGCTCACCACCCAGTAGCGGGGGGTCTACCGATGAGCAGTTCTTC
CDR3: CASSPPSSGGSTDEQFF

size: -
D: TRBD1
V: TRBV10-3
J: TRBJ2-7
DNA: TGTGCCATCAGTGGGGGACAGGGGGCTTACGAGCAGTACTTC
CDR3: CAISGGQGAYEQYF

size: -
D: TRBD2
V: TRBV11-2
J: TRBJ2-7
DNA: TGTGCCAGTATGAAGGTCGGGGGGGACTACGAGCAGTACTTC
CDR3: CASMKVGGDYEQYF

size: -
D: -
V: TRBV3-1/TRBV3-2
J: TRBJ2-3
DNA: TGTGCCAGCAGCCAAGAGGTTCTAGGGGCGACAGATACGCAGTATTTT
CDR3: CASSQEVLGATDTQYF

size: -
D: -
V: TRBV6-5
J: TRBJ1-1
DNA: TGTGCCAGCAGGATCCAAGGAGAGATGAACACTGAAGCTTTCTTT
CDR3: CASRIQGEMNTEAFF

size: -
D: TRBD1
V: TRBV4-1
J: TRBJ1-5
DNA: TGCGCCAGCAGCCAAGGTAACAGGGGCTTCTATCAGCCCCAGCATTTT
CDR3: CASSQGNRGFYQPQHF

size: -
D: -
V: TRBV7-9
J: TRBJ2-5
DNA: TGTGCCAGCAGCGGGTACAGAGAAGAGACCCAGTACTTC
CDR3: CASSGYREETQYF

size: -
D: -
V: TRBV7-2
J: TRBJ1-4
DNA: TGTGCCAGCAGCCCGGGAGGCGCGGCTCTTAATGAAAAACTGTTTTTT
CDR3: CASSPGGAALNEKLFF

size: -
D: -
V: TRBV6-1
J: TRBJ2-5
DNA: TGTGCCAGCAGTGAACTATGGACCCAGTACTTC
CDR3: CASSELWTQYF

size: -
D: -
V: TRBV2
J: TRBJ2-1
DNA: TGTGCCAGCAGTGCACTACTAGTCGAGCAGTTCTTC
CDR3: CASSALLVEQFF

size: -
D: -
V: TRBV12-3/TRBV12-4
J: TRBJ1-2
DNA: TGTGCCAGCAGTTCCACAGGGATCTATGGCTACACCTTC
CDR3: CASSSTGIYGYTF

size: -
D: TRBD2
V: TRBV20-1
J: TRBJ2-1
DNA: TGCAGTGCTAGTAGCCTAGCGGGGGGGTCCTCCTACAATGAGCAGTTCTTC
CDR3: CSASSLAGGSSYNEQFF

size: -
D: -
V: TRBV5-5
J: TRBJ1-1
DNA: TGTGCCAGCAGCTTGGAAATTAGGGGAAGGACTGAAGCTTTCTTT
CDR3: CASSLEIRGRTEAFF

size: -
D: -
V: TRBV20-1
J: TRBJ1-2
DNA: TGCAGTGGACAGGATAACTATGGCTACACCTTC
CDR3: CSGQDNYGYTF

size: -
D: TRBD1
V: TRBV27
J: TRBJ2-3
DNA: TGTGCCAGCAGGAGGGGGGACAGGGGGATAACAGATACGCAGTATTTT
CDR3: CASRRGDRGITDTQYF

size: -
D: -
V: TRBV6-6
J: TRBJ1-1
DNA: TGTGCCAGCAGTTACTCCGCAGGGGCGAACACTGAAGCTTTCTTT
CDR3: CASSYSAGANTEAFF

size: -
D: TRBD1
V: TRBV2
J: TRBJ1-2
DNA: TGTGCCAGCAGGTTGGAGACAGGGGTACTATATGGCTACACCTTC
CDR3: CASRLETGVLYGYTF

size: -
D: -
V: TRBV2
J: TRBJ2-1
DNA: TGTGCCAGCAGTGTGGGGCTCAGCAATGAGCAGTTCTTC
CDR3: CASSVGLSNEQFF

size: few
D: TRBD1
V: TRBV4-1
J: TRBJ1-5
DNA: TGCGCCAGCAGCCAAGATTGGGGACAGGGGGCCCCCCAGCATTTT
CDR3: CASSQDWGQGAPQHF

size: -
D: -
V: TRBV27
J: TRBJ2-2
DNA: TGTGCCAGCAGCCCCAACGGGGGTAACACCGGGGAGCTGTTTTTT
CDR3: CASSPNGGNTGELFF

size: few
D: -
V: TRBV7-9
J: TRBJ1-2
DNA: TGTGCCAGCACCGAAACAGGTGGCTACACCTTC
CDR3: CASTETGGYTF

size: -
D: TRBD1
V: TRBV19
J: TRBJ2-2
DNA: TGTGCCACCACTACCGGAAGGGACAGCGACACCGGGGAGCTGTTTTTT
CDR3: CATTTGRDSDTGELFF

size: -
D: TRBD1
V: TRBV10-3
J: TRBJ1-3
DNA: TGTGCCATCAGTGATGGGGACAGGGTAAACACCATATATTTT
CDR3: CAISDGDRVNTIYF

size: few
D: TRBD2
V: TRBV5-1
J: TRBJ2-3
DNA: TGCGCCAGCAGACCGGGACTAGCGGACACAGATACGCAGTATTTT
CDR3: CASRPGLADTDTQYF

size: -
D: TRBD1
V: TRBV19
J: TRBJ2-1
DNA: TGTGCCAGTAGTCAGATTGACAGGGTCAATGAGCAGTTCTTC
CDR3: CASSQIDRVNEQFF